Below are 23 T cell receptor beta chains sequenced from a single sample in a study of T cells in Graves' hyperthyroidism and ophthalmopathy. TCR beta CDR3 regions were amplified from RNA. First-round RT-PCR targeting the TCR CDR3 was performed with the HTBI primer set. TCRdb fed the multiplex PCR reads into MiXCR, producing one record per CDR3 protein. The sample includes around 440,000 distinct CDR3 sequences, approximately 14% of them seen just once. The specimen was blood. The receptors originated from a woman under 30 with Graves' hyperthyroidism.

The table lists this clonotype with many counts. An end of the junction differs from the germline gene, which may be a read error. CDR3 sequence: CANSQGKQSNQPQHF. CDR3 coding DNA: TGTGCCAACTCACAGGGTAAACAAAGCAATCAGCCCCAGCATTTT. This rearrangement joins TRBV18 to TRBJ1-5; a weak D match, TRBD1 (6 bases). Germline loops: CDR1 KGHSH, CDR2 LQKENI. This CDR3 comprises 15 residues.

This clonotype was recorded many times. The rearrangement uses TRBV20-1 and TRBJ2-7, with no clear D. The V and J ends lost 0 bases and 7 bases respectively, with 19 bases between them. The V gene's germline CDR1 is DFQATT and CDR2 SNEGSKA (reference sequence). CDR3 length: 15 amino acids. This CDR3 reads CSARDVSLAPLEQYF. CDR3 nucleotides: TGCAGTGCTAGAGATGTGTCACTGGCCCCCTTGGAGCAGTACTTC.

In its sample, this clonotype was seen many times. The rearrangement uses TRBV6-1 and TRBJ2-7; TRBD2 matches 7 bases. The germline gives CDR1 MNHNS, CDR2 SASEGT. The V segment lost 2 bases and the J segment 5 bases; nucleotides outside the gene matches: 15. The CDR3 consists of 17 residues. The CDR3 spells CASSESWFGLAVNEQYF. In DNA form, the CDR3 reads TGTGCCAGCAGTGAATCGTGGTTTGGGCTAGCGGTAAACGAGCAGTACTTC.

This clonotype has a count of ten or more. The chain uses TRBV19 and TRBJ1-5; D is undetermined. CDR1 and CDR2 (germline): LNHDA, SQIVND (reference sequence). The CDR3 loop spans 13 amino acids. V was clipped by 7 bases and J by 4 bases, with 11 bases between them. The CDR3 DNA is TGTGCCAGTAAGGTGTCGCCTAATCAGCCCCAGCATTTT. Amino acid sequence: CASKVSPNQPQHF.

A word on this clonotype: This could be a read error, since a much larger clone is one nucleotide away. CDR3 in DNA: TGTGCCACCGCCTACGGGGTCTCCACAAATACGCAGTATTTT. Translating it yields CATAYGVSTNTQYF. This chain uses TRBV10-3 with TRBJ2-3; maybe TRBD2 (5 bases). Germline CDR1 and CDR2: ENHRY and SYGVKD. This CDR3 is 14 amino acids long.

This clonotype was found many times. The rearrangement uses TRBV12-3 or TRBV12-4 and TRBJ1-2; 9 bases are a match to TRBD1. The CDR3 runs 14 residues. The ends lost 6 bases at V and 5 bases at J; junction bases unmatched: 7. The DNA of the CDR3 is TGTGCCAGCAGAACAGGGGGCCGGGGGTATGGCTACACCTTC. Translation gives CASRTGGRGYGYTF.

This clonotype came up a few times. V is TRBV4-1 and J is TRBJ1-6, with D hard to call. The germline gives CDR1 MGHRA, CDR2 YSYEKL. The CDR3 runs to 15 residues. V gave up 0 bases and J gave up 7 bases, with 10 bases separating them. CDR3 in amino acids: CASSQEDVENSPLHF. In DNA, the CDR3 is TGCGCCAGCAGCCAAGAGGACGTGGAGAATTCACCCCTCCACTTT.

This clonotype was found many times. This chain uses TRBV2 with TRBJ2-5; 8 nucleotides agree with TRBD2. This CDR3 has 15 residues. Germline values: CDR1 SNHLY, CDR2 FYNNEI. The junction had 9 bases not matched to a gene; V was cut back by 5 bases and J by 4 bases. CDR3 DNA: TGTGCCAGCAGTCAGATCGGGGGGGCGGGAGAGACCCAGTACTTC. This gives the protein CASSQIGGAGETQYF.

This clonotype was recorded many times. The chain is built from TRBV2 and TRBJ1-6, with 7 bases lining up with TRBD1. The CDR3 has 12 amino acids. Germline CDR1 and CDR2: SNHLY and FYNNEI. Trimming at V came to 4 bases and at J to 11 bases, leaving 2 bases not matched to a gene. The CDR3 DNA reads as TGTGCCAGCAGTGGGGACAGAACACCCCTCCACTTT. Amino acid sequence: CASSGDRTPLHF.

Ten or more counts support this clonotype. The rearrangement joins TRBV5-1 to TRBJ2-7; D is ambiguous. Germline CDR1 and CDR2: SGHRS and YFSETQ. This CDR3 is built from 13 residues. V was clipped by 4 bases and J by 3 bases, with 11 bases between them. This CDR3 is CASSSTENYEQYF. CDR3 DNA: TGCGCCAGCAGCAGTACAGAAAACTACGAGCAGTACTTC.

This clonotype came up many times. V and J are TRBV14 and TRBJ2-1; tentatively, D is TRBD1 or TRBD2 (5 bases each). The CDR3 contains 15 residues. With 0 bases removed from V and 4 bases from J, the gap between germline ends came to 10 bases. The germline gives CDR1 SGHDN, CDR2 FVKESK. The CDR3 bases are TGTGCCAGCAGCCAAGAGGGAGAGGGGTACAATGAGCAGTTCTTC. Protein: CASSQEGEGYNEQFF.

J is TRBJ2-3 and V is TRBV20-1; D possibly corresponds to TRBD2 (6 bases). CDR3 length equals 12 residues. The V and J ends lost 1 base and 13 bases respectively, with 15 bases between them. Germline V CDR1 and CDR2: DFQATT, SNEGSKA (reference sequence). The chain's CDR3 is CSARVGGFGEYF. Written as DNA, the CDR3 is TGCAGTGCTAGAGTAGGAGGGTTCGGAGAGTATTTT.

In DNA, the CDR3 is TGTGCCACTTGGACAGGGGAAGGGACTGAAGCTTTCTTT. It specifies CATWTGEGTEAFF. The chain joins TRBV25-1 to TRBJ1-1; 9 positions match TRBD1. V dropped 10 bases and J dropped 5; count of bases not matched to a gene: 8. Per the germline V gene, CDR1 is MGHDK and CDR2 is SYGVNS. The CDR3 extends over 13 amino acids.

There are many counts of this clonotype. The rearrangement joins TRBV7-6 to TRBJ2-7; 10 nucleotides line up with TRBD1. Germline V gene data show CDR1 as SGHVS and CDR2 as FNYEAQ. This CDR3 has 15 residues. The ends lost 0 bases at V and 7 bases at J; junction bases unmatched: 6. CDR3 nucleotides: TGTGCCAGCAGCTTAGCCCGACAGGGGGCGAAGGAGCAGTACTTC. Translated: CASSLARQGAKEQYF.

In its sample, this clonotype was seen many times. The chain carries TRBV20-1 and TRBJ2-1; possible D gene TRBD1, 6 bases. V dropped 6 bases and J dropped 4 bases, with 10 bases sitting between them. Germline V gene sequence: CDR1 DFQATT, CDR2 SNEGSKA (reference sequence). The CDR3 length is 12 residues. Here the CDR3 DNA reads TGCAGTGCAGTGAGGGGGTACAATGAGCAGTTCTTC. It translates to CSAVRGYNEQFF.

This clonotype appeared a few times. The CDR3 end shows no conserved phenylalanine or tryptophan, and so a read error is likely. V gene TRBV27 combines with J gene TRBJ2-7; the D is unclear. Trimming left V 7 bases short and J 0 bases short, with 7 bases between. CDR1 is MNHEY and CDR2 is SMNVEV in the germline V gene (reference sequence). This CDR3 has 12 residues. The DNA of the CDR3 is TGTGCCAGCACCCTTAGCTCCTACGAGCAGTACCTC. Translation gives CASTLSSYEQYL.

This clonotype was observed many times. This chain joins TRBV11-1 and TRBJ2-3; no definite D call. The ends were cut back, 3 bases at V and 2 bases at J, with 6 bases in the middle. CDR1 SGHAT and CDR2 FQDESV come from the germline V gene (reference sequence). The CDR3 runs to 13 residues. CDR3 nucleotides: TGTGCCAGCAGCTTTCAAGTCACAGATACGCAGTATTTT. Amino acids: CASSFQVTDTQYF. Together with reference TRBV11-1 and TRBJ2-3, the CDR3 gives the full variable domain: EAEVAQSPRYKITEKSQAVAFWCDPISGHATLYWYRQILGQGPELLVQFQDESVVDDSQLPKDRFSAERLKGVDSTLKIQPAELGDSAMYLCASSFQVTDTQYFGPGTRLTVL.

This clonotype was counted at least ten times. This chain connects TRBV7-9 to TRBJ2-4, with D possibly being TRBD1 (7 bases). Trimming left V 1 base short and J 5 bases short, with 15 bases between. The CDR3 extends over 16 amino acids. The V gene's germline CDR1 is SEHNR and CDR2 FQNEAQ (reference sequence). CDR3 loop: CASSLGGAGQQNIQYF. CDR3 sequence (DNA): TGTGCCAGCAGCTTAGGGGGGGCGGGACAGCAAAACATTCAGTACTTC.

The CDR3 region is CASSVSKSQPQHF. DNA of the CDR3: TGTGCCAGCAGTGTATCGAAGAGTCAGCCCCAGCATTTT. The chain couples TRBV6-5 to TRBJ1-5; D unclear. Trimming cost V 5 bases and J 6 bases, with 11 bases left between them. The CDR3 sequence is 13 residues long. Germline CDR1 is MNHEY and CDR2 is SVGAGI.

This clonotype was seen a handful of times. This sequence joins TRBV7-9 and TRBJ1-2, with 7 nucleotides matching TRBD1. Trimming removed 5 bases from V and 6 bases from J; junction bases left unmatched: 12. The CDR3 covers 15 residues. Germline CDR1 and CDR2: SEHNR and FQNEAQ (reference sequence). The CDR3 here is CASSPRDRQADGYTF. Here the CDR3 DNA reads TGTGCCAGCAGCCCCCGGGACAGACAAGCGGATGGCTACACCTTC.

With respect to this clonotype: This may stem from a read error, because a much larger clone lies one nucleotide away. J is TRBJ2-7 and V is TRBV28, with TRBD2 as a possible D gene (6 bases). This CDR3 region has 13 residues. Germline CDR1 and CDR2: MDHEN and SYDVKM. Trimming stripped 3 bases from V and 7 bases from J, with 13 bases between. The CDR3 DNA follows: TGTGCCAGCAGTTTTTCTGGGGCGGGGGAGCAGTACTTC. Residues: CASSFSGAGEQYF.

For the CDR3, the DNA is TGTGCCAGCAGCTTTAGCGGGAGAGCTGGGGCCAACGTCCTGACTTTC. Amino acids: CASSFSGRAGANVLTF. The chain has TRBV7-3 and TRBJ2-6, with TRBD2 identical over 9 bases. The junction had 2 bases not matched to a gene; V was cut back by 3 bases and J by 2 bases. The CDR3 has 16 amino acids. Germline loops: CDR1 SGHTA, CDR2 FQGTGA. Combining the CDR3 with reference TRBV7-3 and TRBJ2-6 gives the whole variable domain GAGVSQTPSNKVTEKGKYVELRCDPISGHTALYWYRQSLGQGPEFLIYFQGTGAADDSGLPNDRFFAVRPEGSVSTLKIQRTERGDSAVYLCASSFSGRAGANVLTFGAGSRLTVL.

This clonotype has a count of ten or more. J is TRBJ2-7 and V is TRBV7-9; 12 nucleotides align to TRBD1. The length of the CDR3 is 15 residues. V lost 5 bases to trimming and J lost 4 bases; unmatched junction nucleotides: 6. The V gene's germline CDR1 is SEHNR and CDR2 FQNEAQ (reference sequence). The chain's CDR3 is CASSGGQGASYEQYF. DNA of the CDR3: TGTGCCAGCAGCGGGGGACAGGGGGCCTCATACGAGCAGTACTTC.